This T cell receptor (beta chain) was obtained from a study of blood T cell repertoires in COVID-19. At the level of the study: Nucleic acid was either cDNA or gDNA, and it came from T cells, B-cell-depleted T cells, or PBMCs.

This clone is a singleton in its sample. The data were produced by immunoSEQ multiplex PCR, yet TCRdb's version contains in-frame clones alone and is incomplete. The sample has 25,000 to 30,000 clones, 60% to 85% seen once. The germline V gene encodes CDR1 DFQATT and CDR2 SNEGSKA (reference sequence). This CDR3 comprises 15 residues. The trim removed 3 bases at V and 4 bases at J, leaving 6 bases unmatched. This sequence was found in a woman between 65 and 79 years old with active or convalescent COVID-19. V and J are TRBV20-1 and TRBJ2-3; TRBD2 agrees at 11 bases. Sequenced sample: peripheral blood. CDR3 sequence: CSASFLAGGPDTQYF. The CDR3 nucleotides are TGCAGTGCTAGTTTCCTAGCGGGGGGCCCAGATACGCAGTATTTT.